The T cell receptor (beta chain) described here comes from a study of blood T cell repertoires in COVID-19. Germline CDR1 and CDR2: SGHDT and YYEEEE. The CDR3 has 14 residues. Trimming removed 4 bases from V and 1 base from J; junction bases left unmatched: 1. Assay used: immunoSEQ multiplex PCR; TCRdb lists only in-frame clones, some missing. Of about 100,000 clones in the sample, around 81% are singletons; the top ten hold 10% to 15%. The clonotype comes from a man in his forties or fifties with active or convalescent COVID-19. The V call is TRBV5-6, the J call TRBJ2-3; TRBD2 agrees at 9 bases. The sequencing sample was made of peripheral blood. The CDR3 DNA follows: TGTGCCAGCAGCGTAGCGGGAGGCACAGATACGCAGTATTTT. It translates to CASSVAGGTDTQYF.